These T cell receptor beta chains were read from a single sample in a study of cytomegalovirus exposure and HLA in healthy donors. Assay used: immunoSEQ multiplex PCR; TCRdb lists only in-frame clones, some missing. The data contain about 190,000 clones, about 69% of them singletons. The sample consisted of PBMCs. The source is a man aged 25 to 40 in good health and CMV-seropositive. Both conserved end residues are trimmed from each CDR3. Each record gives: clone size, J gene, V gene, CDR3 protein. The size of a clone is reported for some rows only, either as once, few or many, or as a class for expanded clones.

>few|TRBJ1-2|TRBV18
ASSPDRDTLYGYT
>NA|TRBJ2-1|TRBV5-4
ASSTRGPGEQF
>NA|TRBJ1-6|TRBV19
ASTNRGGNNSPLH
>NA|TRBJ2-7|TRBV7-7
ASSDTGIEQY
>once|TRBJ2-3|TRBV5-1
ASSFKSSTDTQY
>NA|TRBJ1-2|TRBV27
ASSLWGQSAGYT
>NA|NA|TRBV7-3
ASTQGGVSEQY
>few|TRBJ1-5|TRBV18
ASSPLGRSNQPQH
>NA|TRBJ2-1|TRBV27
ASSLRLGYYNEQF
>few|TRBJ1-2|TRBV6-4
ASSRSSNYGYT
>NA|TRBJ2-2|TRBV9
ASSAQGRVAGELF
>NA|TRBJ2-3|TRBV5-1
ASSLRGPSTDTQY
>NA|TRBJ2-7|TRBV6-1
ASTSGLTQQY
>NA|TRBJ2-5|TRBV19
ASSKRPGGGSGQETQY
>NA|TRBJ2-5|TRBV11-1
ASSFYGGQETQY
>NA|TRBJ2-1|TRBV5-1
ASSPGGLRYNEQF
>once|TRBJ2-1|TRBV7-3
ASSPSAGGGNEQF
>once|TRBJ1-3|TRBV30
AWSEGTGPVNGNTIY
>once|NA|TRBV27
ASSPGSAYEQY
>NA|TRBJ2-7|TRBV7-2
ASSFNLDRIHTPYEQY
>NA|TRBJ1-5|TRBV28
ASNLGDRGNQPQH
>NA|TRBJ2-7|TRBV7-2
ASSLDDYGTGLYEQY
>NA|TRBJ2-6|TRBV19
ASSIDPQGLGANVLT
>NA|TRBJ2-5|TRBV7-3
ASSLGSLQETQY
>NA|TRBJ2-5|TRBV2
ARGPGTSPETQY
>NA|TRBJ1-1|TRBV7-9
ASSLGQENTEAF
>few|TRBJ2-3|TRBV5-1
ASSLVVAGDTDTQY
>NA|TRBJ2-3|TRBV13
ASSPRTSGGQDTQY
>NA|TRBJ2-7|TRBV10-3
AISASYEQY
>NA|TRBJ1-3|TRBV28
ASSLRPRTGNTIY
>NA|TRBJ2-3|TRBV7-2
ASSLLTDTQY
>few|TRBJ2-1|TRBV27
ASSLGVGLAWGNEQF
>few|TRBJ1-4|TRBV4-2
ASSGGALATNEKLF
>once|TRBJ2-7|TRBV29-1
SVEEPLSWTGSYEQY
>NA|TRBJ1-4|TRBV7-9
ASSIQGAGEKLF
>NA|TRBJ2-1|TRBV5-1
ASSLSLAGYNEQF
>NA|TRBJ2-1|TRBV4-3
ASSQGVRDEQF
>NA|TRBJ2-7|TRBV10-2
ASSELGGGSSYEQY
>once|TRBJ1-5|TRBV7-9
ASSPGQDGQPQH